The entry below gives a single T cell receptor (beta chain) sequence along with its context. Its specificity is not known. This sample is drawn from a study of shared clonotypes between healthy human individuals. Profiling relied on immunoSEQ multiplex PCR, and the TCRdb table lists in-frame clones only, not all of them. This table has fewer than 850,000 clones, around 96% appearing once. CD45RO-negative cells were positively selected for CCR7, leaving out terminally differentiated effector memory CD45RA+ cells. General study findings and limits: Clonotypes not shared had lower generation probabilities than those common to all four donors.

The receptor was isolated from a man aged 25-40 years in good health. The sequencing input was naive CD8+ T cells sorted from blood.

The CDR3 is CSVAGQGADEQYF. The CDR3 DNA is TGCAGCGTTGCGGGACAGGGGGCGGACGAGCAGTACTTC. The chain combines TRBV29-1 with TRBJ2-7; TRBD1 matches at 12 bases. The V and J ends lost 4 bases and 5 bases, in that order; junction bases with no gene match: 3. The germline V gene has CDR1 SQVTM and CDR2 ANQGSEA. The CDR3 contains 13 residues.